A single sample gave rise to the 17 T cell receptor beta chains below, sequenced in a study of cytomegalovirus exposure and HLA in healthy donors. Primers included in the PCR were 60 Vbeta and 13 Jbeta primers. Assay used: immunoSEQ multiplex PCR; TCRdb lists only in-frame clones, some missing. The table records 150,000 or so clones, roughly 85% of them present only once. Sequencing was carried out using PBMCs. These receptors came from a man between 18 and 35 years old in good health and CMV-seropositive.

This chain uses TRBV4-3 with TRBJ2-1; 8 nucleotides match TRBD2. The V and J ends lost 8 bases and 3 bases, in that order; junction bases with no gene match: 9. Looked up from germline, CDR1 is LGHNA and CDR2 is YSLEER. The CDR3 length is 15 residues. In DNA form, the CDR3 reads TGCGCCAGCGCAGCAGGCGGGGGGATCTACAATGAGCAGTTCTTC. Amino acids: CASAAGGGIYNEQFF.

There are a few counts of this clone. CDR3 amino acids: CASRPPGTGIDYGYTF. CDR3 in DNA: TGTGCCAGCAGGCCACCCGGGACAGGGATCGACTATGGCTACACCTTC. This chain uses TRBV7-9 with TRBJ1-2; 9 nucleotides match TRBD1. The CDR3 is 16 amino acids. Germline values: CDR1 SEHNR, CDR2 FQNEAQ (reference sequence). Losses at the gene ends were 6 bases for V and 3 bases for J; bases not matched to a gene: 11.

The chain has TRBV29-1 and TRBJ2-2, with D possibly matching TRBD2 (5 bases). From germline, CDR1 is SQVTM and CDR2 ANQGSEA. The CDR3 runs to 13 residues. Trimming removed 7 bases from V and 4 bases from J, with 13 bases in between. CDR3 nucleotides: TGCAGCGCGGGAAGTTTAAGCACCGGGGAGCTGTTTTTT. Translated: CSAGSLSTGELFF.

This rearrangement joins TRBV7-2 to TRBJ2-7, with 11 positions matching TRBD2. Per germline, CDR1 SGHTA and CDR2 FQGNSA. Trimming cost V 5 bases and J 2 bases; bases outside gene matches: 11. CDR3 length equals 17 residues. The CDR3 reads CASSVSGGAYVPYEQYF. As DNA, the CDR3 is TGTGCCAGCAGCGTTAGCGGGGGGGCTTATGTGCCCTACGAGCAGTACTTC.

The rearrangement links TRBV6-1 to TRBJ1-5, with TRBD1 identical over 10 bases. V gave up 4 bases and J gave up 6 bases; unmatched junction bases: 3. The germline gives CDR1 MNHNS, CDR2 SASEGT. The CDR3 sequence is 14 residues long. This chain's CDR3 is CASSGTGGRQPQHF. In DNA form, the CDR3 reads TGTGCCAGCAGTGGGACAGGGGGACGTCAGCCCCAGCATTTT.

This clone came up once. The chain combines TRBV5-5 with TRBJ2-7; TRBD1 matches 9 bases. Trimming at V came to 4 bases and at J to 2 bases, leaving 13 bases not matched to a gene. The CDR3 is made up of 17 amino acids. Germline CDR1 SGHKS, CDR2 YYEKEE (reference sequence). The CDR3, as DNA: TGTGCCAGCAGCCGGTCCCGGGACAGGGAAGGAGCCTACGAGCAGTACTTC. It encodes CASSRSRDREGAYEQYF. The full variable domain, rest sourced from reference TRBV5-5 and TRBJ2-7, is DAGVTQSPTHLIKTRGQQVTLRCSPISGHKSVSWYQQVLGQGPQFIFQYYEKEERGRGNFPDRFSARQFPNYSSELNVNALLLGDSALYLCASSRSRDREGAYEQYFGPGTRLTVT.

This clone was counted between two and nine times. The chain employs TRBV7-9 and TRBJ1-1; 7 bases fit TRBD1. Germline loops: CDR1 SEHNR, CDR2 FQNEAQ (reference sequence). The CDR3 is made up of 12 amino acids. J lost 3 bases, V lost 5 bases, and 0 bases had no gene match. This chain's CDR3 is CASSDRDTEAFF. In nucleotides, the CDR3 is TGTGCCAGCAGCGACAGGGACACTGAAGCTTTCTTT.

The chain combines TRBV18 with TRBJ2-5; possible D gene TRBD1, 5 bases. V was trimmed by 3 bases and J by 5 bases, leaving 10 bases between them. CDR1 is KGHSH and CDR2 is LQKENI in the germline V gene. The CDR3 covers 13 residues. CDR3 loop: CASSPQGWETQYF. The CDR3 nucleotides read TGTGCCAGCTCACCTCAGGGTTGGGAGACCCAGTACTTC.

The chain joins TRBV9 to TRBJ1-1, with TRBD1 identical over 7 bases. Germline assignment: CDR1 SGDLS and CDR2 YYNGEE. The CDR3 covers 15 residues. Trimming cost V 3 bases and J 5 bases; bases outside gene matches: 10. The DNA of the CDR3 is TGTGCCAGCAGCGCAACGACAGGGTCTTCTACTGAAGCTTTCTTT. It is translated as CASSATTGSSTEAFF.

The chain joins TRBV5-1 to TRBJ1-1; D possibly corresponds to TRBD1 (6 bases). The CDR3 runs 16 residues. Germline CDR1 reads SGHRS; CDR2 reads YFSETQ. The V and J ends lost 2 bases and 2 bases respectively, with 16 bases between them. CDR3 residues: CASSFELDRTNTEAFF. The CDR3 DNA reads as TGCGCCAGCAGCTTTGAGCTGGACAGAACTAACACTGAAGCTTTCTTT. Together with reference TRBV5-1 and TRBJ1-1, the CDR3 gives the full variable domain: KAGVTQTPRYLIKTRGQQVTLSCSPISGHRSVSWYQQTPGQGLQFLFEYFSETQRNKGNFPGRFSGRQFSNSRSEMNVSTLELGDSALYLCASSFELDRTNTEAFFGQGTRLTVV.

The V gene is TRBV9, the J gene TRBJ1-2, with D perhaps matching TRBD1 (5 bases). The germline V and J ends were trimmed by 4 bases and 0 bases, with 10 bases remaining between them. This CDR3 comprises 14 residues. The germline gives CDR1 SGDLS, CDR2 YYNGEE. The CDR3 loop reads CASSPGVANYGYTF. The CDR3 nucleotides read TGTGCCAGCAGCCCGGGGGTAGCTAACTATGGCTACACCTTC.

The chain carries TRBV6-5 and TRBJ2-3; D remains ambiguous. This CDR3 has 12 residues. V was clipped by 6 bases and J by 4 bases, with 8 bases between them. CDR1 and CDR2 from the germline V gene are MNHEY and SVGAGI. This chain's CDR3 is CASSSSSDTQYF. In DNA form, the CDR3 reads TGTGCCAGCAGCTCTTCTTCAGATACGCAGTATTTT.

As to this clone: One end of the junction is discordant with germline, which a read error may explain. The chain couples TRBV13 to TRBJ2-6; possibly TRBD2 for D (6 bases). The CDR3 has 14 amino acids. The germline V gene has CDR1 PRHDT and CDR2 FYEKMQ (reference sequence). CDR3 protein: CASDGGSGANGLTF. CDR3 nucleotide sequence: TGTGCCAGCGACGGGGGATCCGGGGCCAACGGCCTGACTTTC.

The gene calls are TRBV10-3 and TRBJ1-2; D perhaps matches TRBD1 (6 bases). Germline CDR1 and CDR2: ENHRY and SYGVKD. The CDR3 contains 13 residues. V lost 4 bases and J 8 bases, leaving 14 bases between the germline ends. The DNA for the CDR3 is TGTGCCATCAGTGGCTCAGGGGTGGAGGGCTACACCTTC. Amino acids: CAISGSGVEGYTF.

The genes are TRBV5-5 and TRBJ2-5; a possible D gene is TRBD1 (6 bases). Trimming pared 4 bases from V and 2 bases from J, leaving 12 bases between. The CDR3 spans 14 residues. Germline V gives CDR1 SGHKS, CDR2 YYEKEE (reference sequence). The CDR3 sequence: CASSLWTAQETQYF. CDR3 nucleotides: TGTGCCAGCAGCCTCTGGACAGCTCAAGAGACCCAGTACTTC.

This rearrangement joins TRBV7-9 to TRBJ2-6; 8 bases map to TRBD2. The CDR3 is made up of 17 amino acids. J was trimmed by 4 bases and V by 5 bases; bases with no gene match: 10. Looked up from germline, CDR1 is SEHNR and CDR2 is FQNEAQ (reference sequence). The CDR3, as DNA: TGTGCCAGCAGCCCTACCGCGGGGGGAGCGGGGGCCAACGTCCTGACTTTC. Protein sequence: CASSPTAGGAGANVLTF.

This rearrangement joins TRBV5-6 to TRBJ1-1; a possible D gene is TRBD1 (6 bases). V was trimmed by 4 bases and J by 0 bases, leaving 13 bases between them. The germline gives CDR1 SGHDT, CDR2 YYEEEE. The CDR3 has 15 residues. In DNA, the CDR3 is TGTGCCAGCAGCGTGGGACAACGCATGAACACTGAAGCTTTCTTT. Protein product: CASSVGQRMNTEAFF.